The 25 T cell receptor beta chains below all came from one sample that was sequenced in a study of OX40 agonist ivuxolimab in advanced cancers. Clones were sequenced by immunoSEQ multiplex PCR, and TCRdb holds only the in-frame ones, with some missing. The sample contains tens of thousands of clones, roughly nine tenths of which appear only once. The specimen comprised CD4+ or CD8+ T cells sorted from blood, sampled in a trial of the OX40 agonist ivuxolimab. These TCRs come from an adult with an advanced solid tumor such as melanoma, head and neck, liver or kidney cancer.

The J gene is TRBJ2-5, the V gene TRBV27; 9 positions agree with TRBD2. The trim removed 5 bases at V and 4 bases at J, leaving 8 bases unmatched. The CDR3 covers 15 residues. Germline V CDR1 and CDR2: MNHEY, SMNVEV (reference sequence). CDR3 coding DNA: TGTGCCAGCAGTGATGCGGGGGGGCCAGGAGAGACCCAGTACTTC. It yields the protein CASSDAGGPGETQYF.

The V and J genes are TRBV6-5 and TRBJ2-1; TRBD1 agrees at 8 bases. The CDR3 runs 14 residues. CDR1 is MNHEY and CDR2 is SVGAGI in the germline V gene. V shed 6 bases and J 7 bases; nucleotides not matched to a gene: 8. Here the CDR3 reads CASRPRTGRNEQFF. As DNA, the CDR3 is TGTGCCAGCAGACCCCGGACAGGGAGAAATGAGCAGTTCTTC.

The DNA of the CDR3 is TGTGCCAGCTCACCAATTAAGGGGGCATGGACTGAAGCTTTCTTT. It codes for CASSPIKGAWTEAFF. The chain employs TRBV18 and TRBJ1-1, with TRBD1 matching 7 bases. The CDR3 extends over 15 amino acids. V gave up 2 bases and J gave up 5 bases; unmatched junction bases: 8. Germline CDR1 reads KGHSH; CDR2 reads LQKENI.

The chain carries TRBV19 and TRBJ2-5, with 10 bases fitting TRBD1. This CDR3 contains 14 residues. V was pared by 4 bases and J by 5 bases, with 4 bases of the junction left unmatched. Germline V CDR1 and CDR2: LNHDA, SQIVND (reference sequence). For the CDR3, the DNA is TGTGCCAGTAGTAGAGCGACAGGGGGCGAGACCCAGTACTTC. This sequence encodes CASSRATGGETQYF.

The table lists this clone with a count of one. The chain couples TRBV4-2 to TRBJ2-3, with 7 bases matching TRBD2. The CDR3 length is 14 residues. Trimming cost V 5 bases and J 1 base; bases outside gene matches: 3. Germline CDR1 LGHNA, CDR2 YNFKEQ. The CDR3 is CASSGTSGTDTQYF. CDR3 sequence (DNA): TGTGCCAGCAGCGGAACTAGCGGCACAGATACGCAGTATTTT.

This sequence joins TRBV18 and TRBJ2-3, with D uncertain. The germline gives CDR1 KGHSH, CDR2 LQKENI. The length of the CDR3 is 16 residues. The V end lost 0 bases, the J end lost 4 bases, and 14 bases lay between the germline ends. This CDR3 reads CASSPPHTVLPDTQYF. CDR3 DNA: TGTGCCAGCTCACCACCCCACACAGTACTCCCAGATACGCAGTATTTT.

The gene calls are TRBV21-1 and TRBJ2-7; TRBD2, the table's D call, lacks a check against the DNA. TRBV21-1 is designated a pseudogene. This CDR3 is built from 15 residues. DNA for the CDR3: TGTGCCAGCAGCGCTAGCGGGAGGGCGGGCTACGAGCAGTACTTC. Protein: CASSASGRAGYEQYF.

This chain joins TRBV28 and TRBJ2-7; D uncertain. With 5 bases removed from V and 3 bases from J, the gap between germline ends came to 17 bases. Germline CDR1 is MDHEN and CDR2 is SYDVKM. The CDR3 totals 15 residues. The chain's CDR3 is CASSLPGRLLYEQYF. CDR3 in DNA: TGTGCCAGCAGTCTACCTGGACGCCTCCTCTACGAGCAGTACTTC. The complete variable domain, with remaining parts taken from reference TRBV28 and TRBJ2-7, reads DVKVTQSSRYLVKRTGEKVFLECVQDMDHENMFWYRQDPGLGLRLIYFSYDVKMKEKGDIPEGYSVSREKKERFSLILESASTNQTSMYLCASSLPGRLLYEQYFGPGTRLTVT.

The chain recombines TRBV6-6 with TRBJ2-2; unclear D gene. V shed 11 bases and J shed 1 base, with 8 bases lying between them. Germline loops: CDR1 MNHNY, CDR2 SVGAGI (reference sequence). The CDR3 runs to 12 residues. CDR3 amino acids: CAATENTGELFF. CDR3 bases: TGTGCCGCAACAGAGAACACCGGGGAGCTGTTTTTT.

CDR3 in DNA: TGTGCCAGCAGTTACTCGAGCAATGAGCAGTTCTTC. Its translation is CASSYSSNEQFF. The chain combines TRBV6-5 with TRBJ2-1; no firm D call. The CDR3 is 12 residues long. Germline assignment: CDR1 MNHEY and CDR2 SVGAGI. V was clipped by 0 bases and J by 6 bases, with 3 bases between them.

This clone was counted between two and nine times. This chain joins TRBV30 and TRBJ2-3; possibly TRBD2 for D (7 bases). Germline CDR1 and CDR2: GTSNPN and SVGIG (reference sequence). V lost 0 bases to trimming and J lost 3 bases, with 22 bases between them. The CDR3 sequence is 18 residues long. The CDR3 DNA is TGTGCCTGGAGTGTAATTGGGGGGGGGCCACCCCGGACAGATACGCAGTATTTT. It encodes CAWSVIGGGPPRTDTQYF.

The rearrangement joins TRBV5-5 to TRBJ2-1, with TRBD2 as a possible D gene (6 bases). CDR3 length: 15 amino acids. Germline loops: CDR1 SGHKS, CDR2 YYEKEE (reference sequence). Trimming stripped 3 bases from V and 7 bases from J, with 17 bases between. In DNA, the CDR3 is TGTGCCAGCAGCTCCCTGGCGACGGCGGGGAATGAGCAGTTCTTC. Its protein is CASSSLATAGNEQFF.

This chain links TRBV28 with TRBJ1-2; TRBD1 is a possible D gene (5 bases). V was cut by 8 bases and J by 8 bases, with 12 bases left in between. CDR3 size: 11 residues. Germline CDR1 and CDR2: MDHEN and SYDVKM. The CDR3 DNA follows: TGTGCCAGCCGGGACGGGGAGGGCTACACCTTC. This codes for CASRDGEGYTF.

The rearrangement uses TRBV2 and TRBJ2-1; D might be TRBD1 (6 bases). The CDR3 loop spans 15 amino acids. Trimming cost V 7 bases and J 3 bases, with 16 bases left between them. Germline-derived CDR1 and CDR2 are SNHLY and FYNNEI. Written as DNA, the CDR3 is TGTGCCAGCATTGCAGGGGACACGGGCTACAATGAGCAGTTCTTC. The encoded protein is CASIAGDTGYNEQFF. The variable domain in full, with the rest retrieved from reference TRBV2 and TRBJ2-1, is EPEVTQTPSHQVTQMGQEVILRCVPISNHLYFYWYRQILGQKVEFLVSFYNNEISEKSEIFDDQFSVERPDGSNFTLKIRSTKLEDSAMYFCASIAGDTGYNEQFFGPGTRLTVL.

The chain uses TRBV11-3 and TRBJ2-3; D is perhaps TRBD1 (6 bases). CDR1 is SGHNT, CDR2 YENEEA, per germline. The V end was cut by 6 bases, the J end by 4 bases, with 14 bases between. The CDR3 runs 14 residues. The CDR3, as DNA: TGTGCCAGCAGAACCAGAGGGGGATCAGATACGCAGTATTTT. Its protein product is CASRTRGGSDTQYF.

The V call is TRBV27, the J call TRBJ1-2; D not certain. Trimming stripped 5 bases from V and 8 bases from J, with 24 bases between. The CDR3 length is 16 residues. The V gene's germline CDR1 is MNHEY and CDR2 SMNVEV (reference sequence). The CDR3 region has the DNA TGTGCCAGCAGTCCCTCAAGGACCCAATCCCAAGGGGGCTACACCTTC. As protein: CASSPSRTQSQGGYTF.

This chain joins TRBV5-1 and TRBJ2-5; 7 positions agree with TRBD1. CDR1 is SGHRS and CDR2 is YFSETQ in the germline V gene. CDR3 length: 16 residues. Germline trimming cut 4 bases from V and 1 base from J; bases unmatched to any gene: 10. CDR3 in amino acids: CASSPYPTGLQETQYF. CDR3 DNA: TGCGCCAGCAGCCCCTACCCGACAGGGCTCCAAGAGACCCAGTACTTC.

This clone was seen once. The chain combines TRBV5-6 with TRBJ2-1, with TRBD1 as a possible D gene (5 bases). Per the germline V gene, CDR1 is SGHDT and CDR2 is YYEEEE. This CDR3 spans 17 amino acids. The germline V and J ends were trimmed by 4 bases and 0 bases, with 17 bases remaining between them. Here the CDR3 DNA reads TGTGCCAGCAGCCCACCCCGACAGTTGAGCTCCTACAATGAGCAGTTCTTC. The encoded protein is CASSPPRQLSSYNEQFF. The full variable domain, its missing parts supplied by reference TRBV5-6 and TRBJ2-1, is DAGVTQSPTHLIKTRGQQVTLRCSPKSGHDTVSWYQQALGQGPQFIFQYYEEEERQRGNFPDRFSGHQFPNYSSELNVNALLLGDSALYLCASSPPRQLSSYNEQFFGPGTRLTVL.

The gene calls are TRBV7-8 and TRBJ1-5; D is undetermined. Germline loops: CDR1 SGHVS, CDR2 FQNEAQ. V lost 0 bases and J lost 0, with 9 bases in between. This CDR3 contains 16 residues. The CDR3 region is CASSLAGRYSNQPQHF. DNA of the CDR3: TGTGCCAGCAGCTTAGCGGGCAGATATAGCAATCAGCCCCAGCATTTT.

V gene TRBV30 combines with J gene TRBJ1-4; TRBD1 matches at 7 bases. The CDR3 runs 15 residues. After removal of 0 bases from V and 4 bases from J, the junction contained 5 bases not matched to a gene. Germline V gene sequence: CDR1 GTSNPN, CDR2 SVGIG (reference sequence). The CDR3 loop reads CAWSVRGLGNEKLFF. The CDR3 DNA reads as TGTGCCTGGAGTGTAAGGGGGCTCGGTAATGAAAAACTGTTTTTT.

V usage is TRBV2 and J usage is TRBJ2-1, with D uncertain. The germline V gene has CDR1 SNHLY and CDR2 FYNNEI. There are 12 residues in the CDR3. Trimming cost V 3 bases and J 16 bases, with 16 bases left between them. The CDR3 spells CASSDATGSCFF. CDR3 DNA sequence: TGTGCCAGCAGTGACGCGACTGGTTCGTGCTTCTTC.

The V gene is TRBV10-1, the J gene TRBJ2-1; possibly TRBD1 for D (5 bases). From germline, CDR1 is WNHNN and CDR2 SYGVQD (reference sequence). V was cut by 6 bases and J by 7 bases, with 31 bases left in between. This CDR3 region has 19 residues. The CDR3 reads CASSGVQVPFGDLVNEQFF. In DNA form, the CDR3 reads TGCGCCAGCAGCGGAGTACAGGTCCCCTTTGGGGATCTCGTTAATGAGCAGTTCTTC.

This chain connects TRBV5-1 to TRBJ2-5; no definite D call. The CDR3 contains 14 residues. V was trimmed by 7 bases and J by 5 bases, leaving 18 bases between them. In germline, CDR1 is SGHRS, CDR2 YFSETQ. CDR3 DNA sequence: TGCGCCAGCCGATCCTATCGGCTCGACGAGACCCAGTACTTC. Protein product: CASRSYRLDETQYF.

V and J are TRBV6-6 and TRBJ2-3; D is tentatively TRBD1 or TRBD2 (5 bases each). This CDR3 comprises 15 residues. Germline lookup yields CDR1 MNHNY and CDR2 SVGAGI (reference sequence). Trimming left V 2 bases short and J 6 bases short, with 15 bases between. This CDR3 reads CASSYRQGESDTQYF. For the CDR3, the DNA is TGTGCCAGCAGTTACCGCCAGGGAGAGTCGGATACGCAGTATTTT.

The chain has TRBV28 and TRBJ1-5; 8 nucleotides agree with TRBD1. The germline V gene encodes CDR1 MDHEN and CDR2 SYDVKM. The trim removed 6 bases at V and 8 bases at J, leaving 3 bases unmatched. This CDR3 has 12 amino acids. The DNA for the CDR3 is TGTGCCAGCAGAGAGACAGGGGAGCCCCAGCATTTT. Translation gives CASRETGEPQHF.